This T cell receptor beta chain was sequenced in a study of blood T cell repertoires in COVID-19. Germline CDR1 reads PRHDT; CDR2 reads FYEKMQ (reference sequence). Trimming cost V 1 base and J 4 bases; bases outside gene matches: 9. There are 17 residues in the CDR3. Profiling relied on immunoSEQ multiplex PCR, and the TCRdb table lists in-frame clones only, not all of them. The sample lists approximately 200,000 clones; around 75% were seen once. The chain joins TRBV13 to TRBJ2-5; 10 bases are shared with TRBD2. The TCR sequence derives from a human donor in a cohort sampled during active COVID-19. Sequencing used peripheral blood. Written as DNA, the CDR3 is TGTGCCAGCAGCTTAGAAGGACTAGCGGTCCCGAGAGAGACCCAGTACTTC. As protein: CASSLEGLAVPRETQYF. The full variable domain, with the rest looked up from reference TRBV13 and TRBJ2-5, is AAGVIQSPRHLIKEKRETATLKCYPIPRHDTVYWYQQGPGQDPQFLISFYEKMQSDKGSIPDRFSAQQFSDYHSELNMSSLELGDSALYFCASSLEGLAVPRETQYFGPGTRLLVL.